What follows are 9 T cell receptor beta chains derived from one specimen sequenced in a study of read filtering for tumor transcriptome and immune sequencing. The library was built from roughly 400 ng RNA with molecular barcoded adaptors for alpha/delta and beta/gamma chains. Each CDR3 protein is one row after TCRdb ran MiXCR on the reads. The sample contains about 28,000 distinct CDR3 sequences, 14% of which appear only once. Sequencing was carried out using a population of CD138-negative cells sorted from bone marrow. The receptors derive from a donor aged 40 or older with multiple myeloma.

This clonotype was counted between two and nine times. A far larger clone is one base from this, pointing to a likely read error. This sequence joins TRBV5-1 and TRBJ1-4; TRBD1 agrees at 9 bases. The last part of the DNA fits TRBJ2-3 better; the J call may be wrong. CDR3 length: 16 residues. Per the germline V gene, CDR1 is SGHRS and CDR2 is YFSETQ. The chain's CDR3 is CASSWEQGARTGTQYF. CDR3 in DNA: TGCGCCAGCAGCTGGGAACAGGGGGCTAGGACAGGTACGCAGTATTTT.

This clonotype was seen ten or more times. The V and J genes are TRBV7-2 and TRBJ2-5; D perhaps matches TRBD1 (10 bases). The V and J ends lost 2 bases and 5 bases respectively, with 30 bases between them. The CDR3 runs to 20 residues. The germline gives CDR1 SGHTA, CDR2 FQGNSA. CDR3 nucleotide sequence: TGTGCCAGCAGCTTAAGACCGACAGGGGGCTCTAGCGGGATGCGGGAGACCCAGTACTTC. Translating gives CASSLRPTGGSSGMRETQYF. Full variable domain (remainder filled in from reference TRBV7-2 and TRBJ2-5): GAGVSQSPSNKVTEKGKDVELRCDPISGHTALYWYRQSLGQGLEFLIYFQGNSAPDKSGLPSDRFSAERTGGSVSTLTIQRTQQEDSAVYLCASSLRPTGGSSGMRETQYFGPGTRLLVL.

This clonotype was observed many times. This chain uses TRBV7-8 with TRBJ2-1; 7 nucleotides align to TRBD2. The V segment lost 2 bases and the J segment 4 bases; nucleotides outside the gene matches: 8. Germline CDR1 and CDR2: SGHVS and FQNEAQ. This CDR3 is 16 amino acids long. The CDR3 DNA is TGTGCCAGCAGCTTACGAGCCGGGACTAATTACAATGAGCAGTTCTTC. Protein sequence: CASSLRAGTNYNEQFF.

This clonotype has ten or more counts. This chain joins TRBV27 and TRBJ2-1; 7 bases line up with TRBD1. CDR1 and CDR2 (germline): MNHEY, SMNVEV (reference sequence). The CDR3 totals 15 residues. The trim removed 3 bases at V and 8 bases at J, leaving 10 bases unmatched. CDR3 in DNA: TGTGCCAGCAGTTTCAGGGCAGGGGGTATCTATGAGCAGTTCTTC. This codes for CASSFRAGGIYEQFF.

The chain is built from TRBV28 and TRBJ2-6; weak D call: TRBD1 (5 bases). The CDR3 sequence is 15 residues long. From germline, CDR1 is MDHEN and CDR2 SYDVKM. V was pared by 5 bases and J by 2 bases, with 10 bases between. For the CDR3, the DNA is TGTGCCAGCAGTCTACAGGAACCTGGGGCCAACGTCCTGACTTTC. It yields the protein CASSLQEPGANVLTF.

This clonotype has ten or more counts. The chain recombines TRBV12-3 or TRBV12-4 with TRBJ2-1, with D possibly matching TRBD2 (6 bases). V was pared by 4 bases and J by 3 bases, with 13 bases between. The CDR3 is 15 residues long. The CDR3 is CASSSSAGRYNEQFF. In nucleotides, the CDR3 is TGTGCCAGCAGTTCATCAGCGGGTCGCTACAATGAGCAGTTCTTC.

This clonotype appeared many times. The chain recombines TRBV29-1 with TRBJ1-5, with 9 nucleotides matching TRBD1. V shed 4 bases and J 4 bases; nucleotides not matched to a gene: 8. Germline V gives CDR1 SQVTM, CDR2 ANQGSEA. The CDR3 sequence is 15 residues long. For the CDR3, the DNA is TGCAGCGTTGCCGAGACAGGGGGTTTGAATCAGCCCCAGCATTTT. Protein: CSVAETGGLNQPQHF.

This clonotype has at least ten counts. The rearrangement joins TRBV29-1 to TRBJ1-1; D possibly corresponds to TRBD1 (6 bases). CDR1 is SQVTM, CDR2 ANQGSEA, per germline. The CDR3 covers 13 residues. V lost 3 bases and J 2 bases, leaving 10 bases between the germline ends. CDR3 sequence: CSVDRGGNTEAFF. CDR3 coding DNA: TGCAGCGTTGATCGTGGGGGCAACACTGAAGCTTTCTTT.

This clonotype was seen at least ten times. This chain links TRBV27 with TRBJ2-1; the D gene is possibly TRBD1 (7 bases). Germline lookup yields CDR1 MNHEY and CDR2 SMNVEV (reference sequence). V was shortened by 6 bases and J by 7 bases, with 16 bases between the two germline ends. CDR3 length: 14 residues. CDR3 amino acids: CASRPDRDWNEQFF. Written as DNA, the CDR3 is TGTGCCAGCAGACCCGACAGGGACTGGAATGAGCAGTTCTTC.